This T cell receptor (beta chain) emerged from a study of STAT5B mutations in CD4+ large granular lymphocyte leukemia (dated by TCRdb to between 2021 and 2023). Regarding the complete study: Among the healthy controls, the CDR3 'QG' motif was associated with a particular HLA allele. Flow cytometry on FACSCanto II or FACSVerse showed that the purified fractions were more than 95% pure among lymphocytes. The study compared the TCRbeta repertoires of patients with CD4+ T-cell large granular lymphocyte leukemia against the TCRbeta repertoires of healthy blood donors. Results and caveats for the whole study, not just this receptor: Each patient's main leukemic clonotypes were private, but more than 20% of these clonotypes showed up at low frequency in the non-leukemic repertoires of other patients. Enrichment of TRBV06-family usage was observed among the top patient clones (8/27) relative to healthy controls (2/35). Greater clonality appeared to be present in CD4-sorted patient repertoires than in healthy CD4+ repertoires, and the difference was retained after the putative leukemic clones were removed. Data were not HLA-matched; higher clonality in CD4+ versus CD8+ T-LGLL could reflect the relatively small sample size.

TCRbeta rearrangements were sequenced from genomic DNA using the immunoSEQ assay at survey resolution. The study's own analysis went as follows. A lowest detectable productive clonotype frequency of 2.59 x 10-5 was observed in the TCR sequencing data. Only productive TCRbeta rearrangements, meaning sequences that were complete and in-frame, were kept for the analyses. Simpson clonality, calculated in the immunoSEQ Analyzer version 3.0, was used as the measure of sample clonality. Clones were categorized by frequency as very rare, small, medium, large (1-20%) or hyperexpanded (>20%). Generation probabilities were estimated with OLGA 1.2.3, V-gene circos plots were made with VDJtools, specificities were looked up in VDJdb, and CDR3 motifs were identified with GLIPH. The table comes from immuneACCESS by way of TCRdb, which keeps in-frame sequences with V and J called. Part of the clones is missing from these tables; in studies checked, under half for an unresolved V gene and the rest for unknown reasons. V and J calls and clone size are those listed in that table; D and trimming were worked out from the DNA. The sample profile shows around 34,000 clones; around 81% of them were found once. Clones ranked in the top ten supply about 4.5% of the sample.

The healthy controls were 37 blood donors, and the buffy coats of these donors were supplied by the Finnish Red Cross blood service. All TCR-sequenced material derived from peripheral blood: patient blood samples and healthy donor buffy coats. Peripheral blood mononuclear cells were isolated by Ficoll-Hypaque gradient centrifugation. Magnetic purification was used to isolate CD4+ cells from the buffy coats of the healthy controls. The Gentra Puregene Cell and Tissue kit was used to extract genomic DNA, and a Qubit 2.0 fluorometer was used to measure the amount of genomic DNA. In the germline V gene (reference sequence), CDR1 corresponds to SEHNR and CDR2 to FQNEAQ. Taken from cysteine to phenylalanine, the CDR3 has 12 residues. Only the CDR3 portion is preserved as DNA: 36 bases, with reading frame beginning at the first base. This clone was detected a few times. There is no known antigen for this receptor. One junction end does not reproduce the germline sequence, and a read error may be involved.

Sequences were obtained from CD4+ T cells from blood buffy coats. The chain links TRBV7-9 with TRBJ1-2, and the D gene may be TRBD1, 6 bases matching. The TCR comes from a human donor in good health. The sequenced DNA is TGTGCCAGCAGCCCGGGGACATCCTCCCGGTCCTTC. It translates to CASSPGTSSRSF.